Below are 16 T cell receptor beta chains sequenced from a single sample in a study of T cell responses to AZD1222 COVID-19 vaccine. Profiling relied on immunoSEQ multiplex PCR, and the TCRdb table lists in-frame clones only, not all of them. The sample yields 65,000 to 85,000 clones, 80% to 85% seen once. The sequencing here drew on peripheral blood, taken on day 0 of AZD1222 vaccination. These receptors were collected from an adult in good health.

DNA for the CDR3: TGTGCCAGCAGTTACACTAACTATGGCTACACCTTC. Amino acid sequence: CASSYTNYGYTF. The gene calls are TRBV6-2 or TRBV6-3 and TRBJ1-2; D remains unclear. CDR1 MNHEY and CDR2 SVGEGT come from the germline V gene. The CDR3 runs to 12 residues. Between the trimmed V and J ends, which lost 2 bases and 0 bases, there was a span of 1 base.

This clone was detected only once. This chain joins TRBV24-1 and TRBJ2-5; D is possibly TRBD1 or TRBD2 (7 bases each). The germline V gene has CDR1 KGHDR and CDR2 SFDVKD. V shed 5 bases and J shed 5 bases, with 17 bases lying between them. The CDR3 consists of 15 residues. DNA of the CDR3: TGTGCCACCAGTGGTGTCAGGGGGGGTGAGGAGACCCAGTACTTC. It translates to CATSGVRGGEETQYF.

The gene calls are TRBV19 and TRBJ1-1, with D possibly matching TRBD1 (5 bases). The germline V and J ends were trimmed by 8 bases and 0 bases, with 10 bases remaining between them. CDR1 and CDR2 from the germline V gene are LNHDA and SQIVND (reference sequence). This CDR3 region has 13 residues. As DNA, the CDR3 is TGTGCCAGTTCCCCAGGGTTGAACACTGAAGCTTTCTTT. Translated: CASSPGLNTEAFF.

This chain connects TRBV5-1 to TRBJ2-3, with no clear D. V dropped 4 bases and J dropped 2 bases, with 11 bases sitting between them. The length of the CDR3 is 14 residues. CDR1 is SGHRS, CDR2 YFSETQ, per germline. CDR3 amino acids: CASSPVSLTDTQYF. In DNA form, the CDR3 reads TGCGCCAGCAGCCCGGTGAGTCTCACAGATACGCAGTATTTT. The full variable domain, its missing parts supplied by reference TRBV5-1 and TRBJ2-3, is KAGVTQTPRYLIKTRGQQVTLSCSPISGHRSVSWYQQTPGQGLQFLFEYFSETQRNKGNFPGRFSGRQFSNSRSEMNVSTLELGDSALYLCASSPVSLTDTQYFGPGTRLTVL.

The chain uses TRBV12-3 or TRBV12-4 and TRBJ1-2; no definite D call. The V end lost 3 bases, the J end lost 7 bases, and 12 bases lay between the germline ends. The CDR3 has 13 amino acids. Here the CDR3 reads CASSFWYFFGYTF. DNA of the CDR3: TGTGCCAGCAGTTTTTGGTACTTCTTTGGCTACACCTTC.

The chain recombines TRBV18 with TRBJ1-1; 11 positions match TRBD1. The ends lost 6 bases at V and 6 bases at J; junction bases unmatched: 3. Germline assignment: CDR1 KGHSH and CDR2 LQKENI. The CDR3 sequence is 13 residues long. The CDR3 sequence: CASSPGQGAEAFF. The CDR3, as DNA: TGTGCCAGCTCGCCGGGACAGGGGGCTGAAGCTTTCTTT. The full variable domain, with the rest looked up from reference TRBV18 and TRBJ1-1, is NAGVMQNPRHLVRRRGQEARLRCSPMKGHSHVYWYRQLPEEGLKFMVYLQKENIIDESGMPKERFSAEFPKEGPSILRIQQVVRGDSAAYFCASSPGQGAEAFFGQGTRLTVV.

V and J are TRBV29-1 and TRBJ2-6; maybe TRBD1 (5 bases). Trimming took off 5 bases at V and 2 bases at J, with 13 bases between the two ends. This CDR3 spans 15 amino acids. Germline V CDR1 and CDR2: SQVTM, ANQGSEA. The DNA for the CDR3 is TGCAGCGTTATTCTACAGGTAACTGGGGCCAACGTCCTGACTTTC. Translating gives CSVILQVTGANVLTF.

The chain uses TRBV12-3 or TRBV12-4 and TRBJ2-5; D remains ambiguous. Trimming shortened V by 6 bases and J by 5 bases, and 13 bases separated the two germline ends. The CDR3 runs 13 residues. In nucleotides, the CDR3 is TGTGCCAGCAGAGTTGGTGCCGGGGAGACCCAGTACTTC. This codes for CASRVGAGETQYF.

The chain uses TRBV28 and TRBJ1-5; 8 bases agree with TRBD1. Germline lookup yields CDR1 MDHEN and CDR2 SYDVKM. The CDR3 sequence is 17 residues long. V lost 5 bases to trimming and J lost 4 bases; unmatched junction nucleotides: 13. The CDR3 nucleotides read TGTGCCAGCAGTCCCCCGCGAGCAGGGGGCCGGAATCAGCCCCAGCATTTT. Its translation: CASSPPRAGGRNQPQHF.

The rearrangement joins TRBV28 to TRBJ2-7, with D possibly being TRBD1 (5 bases). Between the trimmed V and J ends, which lost 6 bases and 6 bases, there was a span of 12 bases. Germline V gene lookup returns CDR1 MDHEN and CDR2 SYDVKM. The CDR3 extends over 12 amino acids. CDR3 sequence reads: CASSLQVGEQYF. The CDR3 DNA reads TGTGCCAGCAGCCTACAGGTGGGCGAGCAGTACTTC.

The chain is built from TRBV19 and TRBJ2-7, with 9 bases identical to TRBD2. Per the germline V gene, CDR1 is LNHDA and CDR2 is SQIVND (reference sequence). CDR3 length equals 16 residues. V was clipped by 5 bases and J by 2 bases; unmatched bases: 10. CDR3 sequence (DNA): TGTGCCAGTAGTTCCCCCGGGAGCGGGAGGCCCTACGAGCAGTACTTC. This encodes CASSSPGSGRPYEQYF.

V usage is TRBV30 and J usage is TRBJ1-6; no firm D call. Germline values: CDR1 GTSNPN, CDR2 SVGIG (reference sequence). Trimming left V 0 bases short and J 4 bases short, with 13 bases between. CDR3 length equals 16 residues. CDR3: CAWSVGSVFYNSPLHF. CDR3 nucleotide sequence: TGTGCCTGGAGTGTAGGGTCCGTGTTTTATAATTCACCCCTCCACTTT. The full variable domain, with the rest looked up from reference TRBV30 and TRBJ1-6, is SQTIHQWPATLVQPVGSPLSLECTVEGTSNPNLYWYRQAAGRGLQLLFYSVGIGQISSEVPQNLSASRPQDRQFILSSKKLLLSDSGFYLCAWSVGSVFYNSPLHFGNGTRLTVT.

This clone occurred once. The chain uses TRBV11-3 and TRBJ1-1; D not resolved. The germline V gene has CDR1 SGHNT and CDR2 YENEEA. The CDR3 has 17 amino acids. Trimming removed 0 bases at V and 1 base at J, with 15 bases between. The CDR3 loop reads CASSLDSMGAGNTEAFF. In DNA, the CDR3 is TGTGCCAGCAGCTTAGATTCTATGGGAGCGGGGAACACTGAAGCTTTCTTT.

The chain links TRBV5-1 to TRBJ2-7; 7 bases fit TRBD2. The trim removed 1 base at V and 1 base at J, leaving 2 bases unmatched. The CDR3 runs to 14 residues. In germline, CDR1 is SGHRS, CDR2 YFSETQ. The CDR3 bases are TGCGCCAGCAGCTTGCGGGGGGATTCCTACGAGCAGTACTTC. It yields the protein CASSLRGDSYEQYF.

The chain has TRBV10-2 and TRBJ1-5, with D unresolved. The germline V gene encodes CDR1 WSHSY and CDR2 SAAADI. The germline V and J ends were trimmed by 6 bases and 0 bases, with 9 bases remaining between them. The length of the CDR3 is 14 residues. The CDR3 here is CASRDWNSNQPQHF. The CDR3 DNA reads as TGCGCCAGCAGGGATTGGAATAGCAATCAGCCCCAGCATTTT.

This rearrangement joins TRBV30 to TRBJ1-1, with 7 positions matching TRBD1. This CDR3 has 14 residues. The junction had 11 bases not matched to a gene; V was cut back by 5 bases and J by 5 bases. Looked up from germline, CDR1 is GTSNPN and CDR2 is SVGIG (reference sequence). The CDR3 spells CAWEYRGRWTEAFF. The CDR3 DNA sequence: TGTGCCTGGGAGTACAGGGGTCGGTGGACTGAAGCTTTCTTT.